This T cell receptor beta chain appears in the sequencing data of a study of T-cell memory formation after mild COVID-19. At the level of the study: For the most part, TCR clusters were specific to one donor.

One entry per CDR3 protein results from TCRdb running MiXCR on the 5' RACE reads. The sample has about 200,000 distinct CDR3 sequences, 9.5% seen once. This clonotype showed up just a few times. V trimming: 5 bases; J trimming: 3 bases; junction bases outside the gene matches: 10. Germline V gene data show CDR1 as SEHNR and CDR2 as FQNEAQ (reference sequence). The CDR3 extends over 15 amino acids. The TCR comes from a man aged 18 to 30 who had mild COVID-19 (a few samples of this study predate the infection). Cell type and time point are not known. This sequence joins TRBV7-9 and TRBJ2-7, with 7 bases identical to TRBD1. Sequencing was done on a sample of PBMCs or a T cell subset sorted from them (not recorded which). The CDR3 DNA sequence: TGTGCCAGCAGCCCGCCAGCGACAGGGCTCTACGAGCAGTACTTC. It encodes CASSPPATGLYEQYF.